The clone carrying this T cell receptor beta chain appeared a few times. Its antigen is currently unknown. The sample comes from a study of blood T cells in healthy people across ages. In the study overall: Researchers report that template switching captured about one barcoded beta molecule per two T cells. Overall study findings and caveats: Compared with aged donors, long-lived donors showed fewer expanded clones, suggesting selection. Strong correlation existed between TCR beta diversity and naive T cell percentage.

Next came a second PCR, run for 7 to 11 cycles, which used a sample-barcoded 5' primer along with a J-beta primer mix. Per-sample output comprised a minimum of 2.5 million paired-end reads containing CDR3. Via MiXCR, TCRdb re-called the 5' RACE reads, giving one row per CDR3 protein. The sample contains about 1.4 million distinct CDR3 sequences, approximately 63% of which appear only once. The TCR sequence derives from a man between 18 and 29 years old in good health. Sequencing was performed on blood.

The CDR3 loop reads CSPGRPPYEQYF. The CDR3 region has the DNA TGCAGCCCTGGCAGGCCCCCCTACGAGCAGTACTTC. The J gene is TRBJ2-5, the V gene TRBV29-1; D not resolved. With the DNA end fitting TRBJ2-7 better, the J assignment may be wrong. CDR3 length: 12 residues. Germline CDR1 SQVTM, CDR2 ANQGSEA.